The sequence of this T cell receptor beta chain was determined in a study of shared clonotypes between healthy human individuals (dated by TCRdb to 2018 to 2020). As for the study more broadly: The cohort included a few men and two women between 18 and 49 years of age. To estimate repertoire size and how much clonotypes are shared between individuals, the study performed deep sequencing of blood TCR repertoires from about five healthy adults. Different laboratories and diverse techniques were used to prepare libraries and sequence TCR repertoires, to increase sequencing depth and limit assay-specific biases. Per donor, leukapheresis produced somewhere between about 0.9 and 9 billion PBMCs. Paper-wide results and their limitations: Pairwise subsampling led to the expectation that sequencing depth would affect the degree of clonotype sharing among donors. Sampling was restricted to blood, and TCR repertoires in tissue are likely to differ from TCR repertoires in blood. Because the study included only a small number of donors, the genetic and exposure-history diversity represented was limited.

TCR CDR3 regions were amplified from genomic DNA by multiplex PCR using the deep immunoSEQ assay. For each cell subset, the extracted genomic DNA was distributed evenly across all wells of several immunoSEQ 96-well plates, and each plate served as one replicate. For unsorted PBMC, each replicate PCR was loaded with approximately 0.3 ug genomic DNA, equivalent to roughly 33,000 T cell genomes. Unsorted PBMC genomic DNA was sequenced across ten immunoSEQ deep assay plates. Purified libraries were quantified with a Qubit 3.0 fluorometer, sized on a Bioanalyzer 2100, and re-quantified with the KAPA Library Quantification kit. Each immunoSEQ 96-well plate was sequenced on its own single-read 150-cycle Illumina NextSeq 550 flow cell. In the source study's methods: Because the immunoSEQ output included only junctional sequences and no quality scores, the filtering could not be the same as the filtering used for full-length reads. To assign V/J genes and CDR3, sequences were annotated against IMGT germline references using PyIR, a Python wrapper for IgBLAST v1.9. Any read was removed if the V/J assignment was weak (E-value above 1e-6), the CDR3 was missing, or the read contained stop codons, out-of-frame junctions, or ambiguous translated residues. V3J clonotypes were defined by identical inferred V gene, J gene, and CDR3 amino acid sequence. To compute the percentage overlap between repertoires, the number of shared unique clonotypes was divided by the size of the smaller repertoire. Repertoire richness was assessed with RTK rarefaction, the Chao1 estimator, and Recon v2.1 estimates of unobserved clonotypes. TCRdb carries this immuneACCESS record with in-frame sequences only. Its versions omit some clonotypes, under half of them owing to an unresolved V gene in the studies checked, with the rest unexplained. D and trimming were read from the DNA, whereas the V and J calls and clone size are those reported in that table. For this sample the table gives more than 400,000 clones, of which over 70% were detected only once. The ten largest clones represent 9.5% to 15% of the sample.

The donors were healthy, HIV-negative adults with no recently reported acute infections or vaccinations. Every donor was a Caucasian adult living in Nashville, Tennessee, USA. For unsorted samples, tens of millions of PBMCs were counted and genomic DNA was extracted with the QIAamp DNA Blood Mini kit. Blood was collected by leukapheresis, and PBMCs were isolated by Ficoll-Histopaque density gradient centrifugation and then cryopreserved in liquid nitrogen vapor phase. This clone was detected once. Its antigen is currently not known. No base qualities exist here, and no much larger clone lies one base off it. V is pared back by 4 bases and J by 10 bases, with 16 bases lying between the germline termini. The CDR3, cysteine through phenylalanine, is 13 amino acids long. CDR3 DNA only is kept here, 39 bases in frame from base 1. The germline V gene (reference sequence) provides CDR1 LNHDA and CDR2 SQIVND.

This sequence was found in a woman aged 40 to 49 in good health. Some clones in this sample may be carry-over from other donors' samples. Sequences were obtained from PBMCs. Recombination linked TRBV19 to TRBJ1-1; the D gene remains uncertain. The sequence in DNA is TGTGCCAGTAGTACCGGGAGACCGCTAGGAGCTTTCTTT. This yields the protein CASSTGRPLGAFF.